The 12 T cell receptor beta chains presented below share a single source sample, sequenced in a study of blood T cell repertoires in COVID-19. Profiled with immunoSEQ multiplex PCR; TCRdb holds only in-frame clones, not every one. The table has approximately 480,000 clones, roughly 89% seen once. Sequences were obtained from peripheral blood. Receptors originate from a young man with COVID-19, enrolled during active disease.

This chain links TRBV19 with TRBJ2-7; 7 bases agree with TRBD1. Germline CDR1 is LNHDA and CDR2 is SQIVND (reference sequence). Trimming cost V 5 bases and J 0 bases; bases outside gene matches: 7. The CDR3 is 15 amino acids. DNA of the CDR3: TGTGCCAGTAGTCTCGGGACAGTACCCTCCTACGAGCAGTACTTC. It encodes CASSLGTVPSYEQYF. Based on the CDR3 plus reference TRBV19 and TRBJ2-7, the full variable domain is DGGITQSPKYLFRKEGQNVTLSCEQNLNHDAMYWYRQDPGQGLRLIYYSQIVNDFQKGDIAEGYSVSREKKESFPLTVTSAQKNPTAFYLCASSLGTVPSYEQYFGPGTRLTVT.

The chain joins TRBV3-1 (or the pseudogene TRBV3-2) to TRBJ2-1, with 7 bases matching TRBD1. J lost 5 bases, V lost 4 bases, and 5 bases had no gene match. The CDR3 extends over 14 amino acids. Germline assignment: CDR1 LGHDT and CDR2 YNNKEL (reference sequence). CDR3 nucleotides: TGTGCCAGCAGCCTGGGACAGTCCAACAATGAGCAGTTCTTC. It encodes CASSLGQSNNEQFF.

The CDR3 nucleotides read TGCGCCAGCAGTGAGTCGGGGACTAGCGGGGACACAGATACGCAGTATTTT. Translating it yields CASSESGTSGDTDTQYF. The chain recombines TRBV10-1 with TRBJ2-3, with 13 bases matching TRBD2. In germline, CDR1 is WNHNN, CDR2 SYGVQD (reference sequence). This CDR3 has 17 amino acids. The V gene end was trimmed by 0 bases and the J gene end by 2 bases; junction bases not matched to a gene: 2.

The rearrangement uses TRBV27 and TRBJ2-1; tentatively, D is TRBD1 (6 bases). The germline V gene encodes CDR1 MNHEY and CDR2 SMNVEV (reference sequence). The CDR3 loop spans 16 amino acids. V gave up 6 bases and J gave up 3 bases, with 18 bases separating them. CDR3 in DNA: TGTGCCAGCAGACCAAGTGGACAGCTAAACTACAATGAGCAGTTCTTC. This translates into CASRPSGQLNYNEQFF.

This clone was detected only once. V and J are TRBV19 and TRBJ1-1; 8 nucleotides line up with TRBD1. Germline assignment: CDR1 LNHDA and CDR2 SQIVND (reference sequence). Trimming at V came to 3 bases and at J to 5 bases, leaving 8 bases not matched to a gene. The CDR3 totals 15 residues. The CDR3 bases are TGTGCCAGTAGTATTGGAGACAGGGGTTGGACTGAAGCTTTCTTT. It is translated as CASSIGDRGWTEAFF.

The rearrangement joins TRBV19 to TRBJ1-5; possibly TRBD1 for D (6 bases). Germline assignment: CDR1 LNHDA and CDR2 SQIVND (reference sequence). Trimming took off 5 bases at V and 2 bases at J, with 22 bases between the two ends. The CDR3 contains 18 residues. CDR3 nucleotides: TGTGCCAGTAGTCGGTACTTTGGGGCCCCAGGGGGCAATCAGCCCCAGCATTTT. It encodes CASSRYFGAPGGNQPQHF.

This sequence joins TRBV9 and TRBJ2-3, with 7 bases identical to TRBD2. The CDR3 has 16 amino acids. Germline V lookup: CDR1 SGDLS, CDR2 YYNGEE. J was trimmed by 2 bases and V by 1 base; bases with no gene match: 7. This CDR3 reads CASSVLRGTNTDTQYF. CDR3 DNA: TGTGCCAGCAGCGTACTGCGGGGGACTAACACAGATACGCAGTATTTT.

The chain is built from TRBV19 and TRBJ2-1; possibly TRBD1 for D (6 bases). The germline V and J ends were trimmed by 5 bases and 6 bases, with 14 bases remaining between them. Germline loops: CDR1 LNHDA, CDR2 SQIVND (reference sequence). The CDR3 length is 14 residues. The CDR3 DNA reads TGTGCCAGTAGTTGGTCAGGGGTGGTCAATGAGCAGTTCTTC. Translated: CASSWSGVVNEQFF.

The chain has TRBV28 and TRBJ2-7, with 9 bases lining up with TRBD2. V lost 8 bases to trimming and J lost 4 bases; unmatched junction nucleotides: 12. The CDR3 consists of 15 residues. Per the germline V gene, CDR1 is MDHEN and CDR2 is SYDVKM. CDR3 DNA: TGTGCCAGCGATAAAACCGGGACTAGCTTGTACGAGCAGTACTTC. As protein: CASDKTGTSLYEQYF.

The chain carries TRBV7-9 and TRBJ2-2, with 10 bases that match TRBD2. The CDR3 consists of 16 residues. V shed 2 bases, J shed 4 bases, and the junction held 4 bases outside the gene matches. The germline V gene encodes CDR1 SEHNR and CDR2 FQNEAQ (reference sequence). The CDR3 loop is CASSLLSGGRTGELFF. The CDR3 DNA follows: TGTGCCAGCAGCTTACTTAGCGGGGGGCGCACCGGGGAGCTGTTTTTT.

CDR3 sequence: CASSRRSATDTQYF. CDR3 sequence (DNA): TGTGCCAGTAGTAGGAGGTCGGCCACAGATACGCAGTATTTT. The rearrangement joins TRBV19 to TRBJ2-3; maybe TRBD2 (5 bases). CDR3 length equals 14 residues. The V end lost 4 bases, the J end lost 2 bases, and 10 bases lay between the germline ends. CDR1 LNHDA and CDR2 SQIVND come from the germline V gene (reference sequence). Supplemented by reference TRBV19 and TRBJ2-3, the full variable domain reads DGGITQSPKYLFRKEGQNVTLSCEQNLNHDAMYWYRQDPGQGLRLIYYSQIVNDFQKGDIAEGYSVSREKKESFPLTVTSAQKNPTAFYLCASSRRSATDTQYFGPGTRLTVL.

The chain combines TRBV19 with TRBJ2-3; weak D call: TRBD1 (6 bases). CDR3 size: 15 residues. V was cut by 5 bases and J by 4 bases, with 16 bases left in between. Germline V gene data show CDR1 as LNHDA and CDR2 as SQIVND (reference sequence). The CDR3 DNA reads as TGTGCCAGTAGTGAGACGTTCTACAGGGCAGATACGCAGTATTTT. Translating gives CASSETFYRADTQYF. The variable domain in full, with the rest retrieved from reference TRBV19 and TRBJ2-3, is DGGITQSPKYLFRKEGQNVTLSCEQNLNHDAMYWYRQDPGQGLRLIYYSQIVNDFQKGDIAEGYSVSREKKESFPLTVTSAQKNPTAFYLCASSETFYRADTQYFGPGTRLTVL.